Each of the 18 T cell receptor beta chains below was sequenced from the same sample in a study of blood T cell repertoires in COVID-19 (dated by TCRdb to 2020 to 2022). Receptor amplification or capture employed the immunoSEQ multiplex PCR assay. The clones in this table, taken by TCRdb from immuneACCESS, are in-frame only. Not every clone is retained; where verified, under half of the shortfall comes from an unresolved V gene, and the cause of the rest is unknown. Counted in this sample were 55,000 or so clones; 70% to 90% of them appeared once. The ten largest make up 6% to 8.5% of the sample. The sequencing input was peripheral blood. Receptors were obtained from a man between 60 and 70 years old with active or convalescent COVID-19.

The chain combines TRBV4-3 with TRBJ2-1, with 9 bases identical to TRBD2. This CDR3 has 16 residues. Germline-derived CDR1 and CDR2 are LGHNA and YSLEER. V lost 0 bases, J lost 5 bases, and 5 bases stayed unmatched. This chain's CDR3 is CASSQDFASGDNEQFF. The DNA for the CDR3 is TGCGCCAGCAGCCAAGATTTCGCTAGCGGGGACAATGAGCAGTTCTTC.

This chain joins TRBV10-3 and TRBJ2-1, with 7 nucleotides matching TRBD1. V trimming: 2 bases; J trimming: 0 bases; junction bases outside the gene matches: 4. CDR1 is ENHRY, CDR2 SYGVKD, per germline. The CDR3 is 16 residues long. CDR3 DNA sequence: TGTGCCATCAGTGAGGTGACAGGGCACTCCTACAATGAGCAGTTCTTC. It specifies CAISEVTGHSYNEQFF.

Only one count was recorded for this clone. The genes are TRBV7-2 and TRBJ1-1, with D tentatively TRBD1 (5 bases). Trimming cost V 5 bases and J 10 bases, with 20 bases left between them. The CDR3 sequence is 14 residues long. Germline V gene data show CDR1 as SGHTA and CDR2 as FQGNSA. The CDR3 DNA reads as TGTGCCAGCAGCCCAGACGGGACCCCGGGGGGAGCTTTCTTT. Translation: CASSPDGTPGGAFF.

This clone has only a few counts. This rearrangement joins TRBV25-1 to TRBJ2-5, with D perhaps TRBD1 (6 bases). Germline lookup yields CDR1 MGHDK and CDR2 SYGVNS. V gave up 3 bases and J gave up 3 bases, with 17 bases separating them. The CDR3 length is 16 residues. In nucleotides, the CDR3 is TGTGCCAGCAGTGACGATTTAGGGGCAGGGGAAGAGACCCAGTACTTC. This gives the protein CASSDDLGAGEETQYF.

This rearrangement joins TRBV30 to TRBJ1-1, with 9 bases that match TRBD1. Germline V gene sequence: CDR1 GTSNPN, CDR2 SVGIG (reference sequence). The CDR3 totals 15 residues. V gave up 2 bases and J gave up 1 base; unmatched junction bases: 5. The CDR3 protein is CAWSPKQGANTEAFF. In nucleotides, the CDR3 is TGTGCCTGGAGTCCCAAACAGGGGGCGAACACTGAAGCTTTCTTT.

The rearrangement joins TRBV24-1 to TRBJ2-2; TRBD2 might be the D (7 bases). The CDR3 has 17 amino acids. With 3 bases removed from V and 4 bases from J, the gap between germline ends came to 17 bases. Germline assignment: CDR1 KGHDR and CDR2 SFDVKD. In nucleotides, the CDR3 is TGTGCCACCAGTGATGCGGTGAGGGGGGGGAGCACCGGGGAGCTGTTTTTT. As protein: CATSDAVRGGSTGELFF.

This clone was found once. The identical CDR3 is also encoded by other nucleotide sequences in the sample. V usage is TRBV29-1 and J usage is TRBJ2-1; 10 nucleotides line up with TRBD2. The CDR3 consists of 15 residues. The germline CDR1 and CDR2 sequences are SQVTM and ANQGSEA. The DNA of the CDR3 is TGCAGTGCCCCCGGCGCTAGCGGGAGAGACAATGAGCAGTTCTTC. This sequence encodes CSAPGASGRDNEQFF.

The chain combines TRBV24-1 with TRBJ2-2, with TRBD1 matching over 8 bases. Germline CDR1 KGHDR, CDR2 SFDVKD. The CDR3 sequence is 15 residues long. Trimming cost V 3 bases and J 6 bases; bases outside gene matches: 5. In DNA, the CDR3 is TGTGCCACCAGTGATGCCGCAGGGGGCCCCGGGGAGCTGTTTTTT. It is translated as CATSDAAGGPGELFF.

V usage is TRBV5-1 and J usage is TRBJ2-7; 10 bases are a match to TRBD1. V dropped 4 bases and J dropped 5; count of bases not matched to a gene: 12. Looked up from germline, CDR1 is SGHRS and CDR2 is YFSETQ. The CDR3 sequence is 16 residues long. The CDR3, as DNA: TGCGCCAGCAGCCCACCCCTGGGGGGACAGGGGAACGAGCAGTACTTC. Encoded protein: CASSPPLGGQGNEQYF.

The chain joins TRBV2 to TRBJ1-3; D possibly corresponds to TRBD1 (5 bases). This CDR3 is 18 amino acids long. V lost 2 bases to trimming and J lost 3 bases, with 20 bases between them. Germline V gene data show CDR1 as SNHLY and CDR2 as FYNNEI. The CDR3 spells CASSERAPNGGGGNTIYF. The CDR3 DNA is TGTGCCAGCAGTGAAAGGGCCCCTAACGGGGGTGGTGGAAACACCATATATTTT.

The V call is TRBV6-4, the J call TRBJ2-3; the match to TRBD2 covers 7 bases. V was pared by 3 bases and J by 5 bases, with 5 bases of the junction left unmatched. Germline CDR1 is MRHNA and CDR2 is SNTAGT. The CDR3 is 14 residues long. The CDR3 loop reads CASSEGGGRDTQYF. The CDR3, as DNA: TGTGCCAGCAGTGAGGGGGGAGGGAGAGATACGCAGTATTTT.

The rearrangement uses TRBV18 and TRBJ2-5, with D possibly being TRBD2 (5 bases). The V and J ends lost 2 bases and 0 bases respectively, with 13 bases between them. There are 16 residues in the CDR3. Germline V gene lookup returns CDR1 KGHSH and CDR2 LQKENI. For the CDR3, the DNA is TGTGCCAGCTCACCAAGGCCGGGATCCTACCAAGAGACCCAGTACTTC. Residues: CASSPRPGSYQETQYF.

The chain has TRBV6-1 and TRBJ1-2, with TRBD1 matching 11 bases. V was clipped by 3 bases and J by 7 bases; unmatched bases: 10. Germline values: CDR1 MNHNS, CDR2 SASEGT. The CDR3 has 16 amino acids. This chain's CDR3 is CASSEIGQGAFRGYTF. In DNA form, the CDR3 reads TGTGCCAGCAGTGAGATAGGACAGGGGGCGTTTCGTGGCTACACCTTC.

The V and J genes are TRBV6-6 and TRBJ2-1, with 10 positions matching TRBD1. V dropped 2 bases and J dropped 3; count of bases not matched to a gene: 1. Germline V CDR1 and CDR2: MNHNY, SVGAGI (reference sequence). The CDR3 length is 15 residues. The CDR3 region is CASSYGTGVYNEQFF. DNA for the CDR3: TGTGCCAGCAGTTACGGGACAGGGGTCTACAATGAGCAGTTCTTC.

The chain joins TRBV2 to TRBJ1-5, with D possibly matching TRBD1 (5 bases). V was clipped by 2 bases and J by 6 bases, with 11 bases between them. Germline CDR1 is SNHLY and CDR2 is FYNNEI. The CDR3 is made up of 14 amino acids. The CDR3 loop reads CASSETGGGQPQHF. DNA for the CDR3: TGTGCCAGCAGTGAAACCGGGGGGGGTCAGCCCCAGCATTTT.

Remarks on this clone: Compared with germline, one end of the junction differs, possibly owing to a read error. The chain links TRBV7-9 to TRBJ1-2; D not resolved. CDR1 and CDR2 (germline): SEHNR, FQNEAQ (reference sequence). The CDR3 runs to 11 residues. The DNA for the CDR3 is TGTGCCAGCAGCCCTCAAAAAATGAGAAGCTTC. It translates to CASSPQKMRSF.

The rearrangement joins TRBV6-4 to TRBJ2-7, with D uncertain. The germline V and J ends were trimmed by 2 bases and 5 bases, with 10 bases remaining between them. Germline loops: CDR1 MRHNA, CDR2 SNTAGT. This CDR3 contains 13 residues. The CDR3 nucleotides read TGTGCCAGCAGTGACCGACTGTCGGACGAGCAGTACTTC. Its protein product is CASSDRLSDEQYF.

The count of this clone is one. V is TRBV6-2 or TRBV6-3 and J is TRBJ1-2, with 7 bases lining up with TRBD1. Germline V gives CDR1 MNHEY, CDR2 SVGEGT. Trimming took 5 bases from V and 3 from J; bases not matched to a gene: 6. The CDR3 consists of 14 residues. CDR3 DNA: TGTGCCAGCAGTCGGAGACAGGGAGACTATGGCTACACCTTC. It translates to CASSRRQGDYGYTF.